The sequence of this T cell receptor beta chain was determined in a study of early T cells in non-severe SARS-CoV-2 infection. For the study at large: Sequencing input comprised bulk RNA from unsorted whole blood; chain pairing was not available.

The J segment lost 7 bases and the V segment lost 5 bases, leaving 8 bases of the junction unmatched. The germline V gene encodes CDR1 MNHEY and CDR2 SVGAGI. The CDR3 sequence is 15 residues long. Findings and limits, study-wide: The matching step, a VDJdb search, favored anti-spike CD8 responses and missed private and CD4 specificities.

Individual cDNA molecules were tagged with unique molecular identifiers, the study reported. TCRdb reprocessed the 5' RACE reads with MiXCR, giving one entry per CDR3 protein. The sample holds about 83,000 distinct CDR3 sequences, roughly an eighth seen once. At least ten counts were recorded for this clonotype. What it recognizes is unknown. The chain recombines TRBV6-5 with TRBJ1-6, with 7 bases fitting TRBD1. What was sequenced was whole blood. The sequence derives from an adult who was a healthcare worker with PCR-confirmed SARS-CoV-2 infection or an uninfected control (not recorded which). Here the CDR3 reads CASSRYRTGNSPLHF. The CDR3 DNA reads TGTGCCAGCAGTCGGTACCGGACAGGCAATTCACCCCTCCACTTT.